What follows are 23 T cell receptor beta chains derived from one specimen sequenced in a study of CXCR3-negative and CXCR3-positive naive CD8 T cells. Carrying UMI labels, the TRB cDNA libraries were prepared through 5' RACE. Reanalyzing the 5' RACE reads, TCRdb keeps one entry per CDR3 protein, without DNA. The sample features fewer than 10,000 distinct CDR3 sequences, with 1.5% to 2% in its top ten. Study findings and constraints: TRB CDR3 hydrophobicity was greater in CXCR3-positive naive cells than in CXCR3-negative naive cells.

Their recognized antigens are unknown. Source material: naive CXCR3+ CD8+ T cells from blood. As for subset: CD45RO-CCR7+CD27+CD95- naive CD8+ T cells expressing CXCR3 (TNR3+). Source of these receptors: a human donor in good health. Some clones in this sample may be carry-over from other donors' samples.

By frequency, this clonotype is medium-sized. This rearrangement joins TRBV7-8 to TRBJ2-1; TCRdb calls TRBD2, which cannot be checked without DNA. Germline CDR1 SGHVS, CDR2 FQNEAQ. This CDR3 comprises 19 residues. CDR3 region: CASSLAGLAGMSSYNEQFF. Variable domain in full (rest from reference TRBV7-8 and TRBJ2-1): GAGVSQSPRYKVAKRGQDVALRCDPISGHVSLFWYQQALGQGPEFLTYFQNEAQLDKSGLPSDRFFAERPEGSVSTLKIQRTQQEDSAVYLCASSLAGLAGMSSYNEQFFGPGTRLTVL.

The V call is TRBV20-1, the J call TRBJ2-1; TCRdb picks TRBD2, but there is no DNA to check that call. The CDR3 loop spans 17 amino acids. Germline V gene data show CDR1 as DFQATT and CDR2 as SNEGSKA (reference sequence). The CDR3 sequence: CSAREGFRGEGLAEQFF.

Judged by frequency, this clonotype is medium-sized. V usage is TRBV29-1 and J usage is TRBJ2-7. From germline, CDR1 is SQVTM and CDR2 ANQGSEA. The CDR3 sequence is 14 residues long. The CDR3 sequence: CSVEVGRSSYEQYF.

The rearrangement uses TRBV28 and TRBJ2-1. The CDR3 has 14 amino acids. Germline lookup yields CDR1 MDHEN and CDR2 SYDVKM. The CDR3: CASSLLTTVNEQFF.

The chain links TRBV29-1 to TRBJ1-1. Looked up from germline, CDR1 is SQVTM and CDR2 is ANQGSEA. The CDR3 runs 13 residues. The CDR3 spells CSVVTAGTTEAFF.

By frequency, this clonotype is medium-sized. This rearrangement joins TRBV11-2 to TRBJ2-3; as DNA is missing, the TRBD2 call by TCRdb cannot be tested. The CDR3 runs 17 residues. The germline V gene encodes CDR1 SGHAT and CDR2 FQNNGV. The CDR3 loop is CASSLLIRGPGTDTQYF.

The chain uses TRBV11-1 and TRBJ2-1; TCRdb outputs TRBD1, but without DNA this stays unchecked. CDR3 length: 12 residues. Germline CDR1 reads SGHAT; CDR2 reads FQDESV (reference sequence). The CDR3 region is CASTDLGDEQFF.

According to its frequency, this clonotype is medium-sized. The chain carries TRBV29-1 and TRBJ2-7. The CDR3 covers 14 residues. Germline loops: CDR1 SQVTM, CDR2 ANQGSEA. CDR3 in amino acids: CSVEDNTASYEQYF.

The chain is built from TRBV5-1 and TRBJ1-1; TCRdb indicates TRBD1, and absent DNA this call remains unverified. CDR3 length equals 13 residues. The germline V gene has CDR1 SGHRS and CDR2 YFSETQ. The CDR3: CASSWQGVNEAFF.

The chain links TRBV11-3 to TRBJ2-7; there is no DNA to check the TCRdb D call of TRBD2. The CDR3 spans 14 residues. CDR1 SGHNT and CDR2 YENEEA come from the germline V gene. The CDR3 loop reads CASSLGLAGVEQYF.

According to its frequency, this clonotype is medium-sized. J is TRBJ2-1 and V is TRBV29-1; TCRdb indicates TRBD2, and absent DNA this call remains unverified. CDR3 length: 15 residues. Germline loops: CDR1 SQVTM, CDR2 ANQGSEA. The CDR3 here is CSVEGLAGDVNEQFF.

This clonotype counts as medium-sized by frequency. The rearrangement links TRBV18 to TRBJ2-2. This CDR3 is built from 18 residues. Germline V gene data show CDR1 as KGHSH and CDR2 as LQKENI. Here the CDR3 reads CASSPRAGSEMNTGELFF.

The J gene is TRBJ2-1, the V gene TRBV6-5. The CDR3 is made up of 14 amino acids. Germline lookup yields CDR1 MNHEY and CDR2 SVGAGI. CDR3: CASSDISSYNEQFF.

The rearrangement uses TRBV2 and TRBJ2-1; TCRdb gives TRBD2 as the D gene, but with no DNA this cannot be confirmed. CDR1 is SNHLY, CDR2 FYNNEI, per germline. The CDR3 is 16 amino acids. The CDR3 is CASSGSLAGGNNEQFF.

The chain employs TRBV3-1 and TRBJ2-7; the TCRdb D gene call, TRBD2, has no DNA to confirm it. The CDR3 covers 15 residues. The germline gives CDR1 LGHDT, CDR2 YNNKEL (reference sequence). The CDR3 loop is CASSQVSTSDHEQYF.

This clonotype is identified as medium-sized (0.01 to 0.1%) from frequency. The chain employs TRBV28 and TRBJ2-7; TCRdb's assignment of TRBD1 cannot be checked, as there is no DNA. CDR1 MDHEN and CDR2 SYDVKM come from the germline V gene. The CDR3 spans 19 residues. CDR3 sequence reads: CASSFRQGASGLAFHEQYF.

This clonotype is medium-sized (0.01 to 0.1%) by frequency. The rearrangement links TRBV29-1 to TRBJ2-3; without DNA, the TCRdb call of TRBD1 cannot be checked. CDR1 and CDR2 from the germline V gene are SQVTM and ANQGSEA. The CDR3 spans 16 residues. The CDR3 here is CSVEGLWGRGPDTQYF.

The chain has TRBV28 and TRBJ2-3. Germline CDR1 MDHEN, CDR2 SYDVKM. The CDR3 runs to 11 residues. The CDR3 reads CASSLDSTQYF.

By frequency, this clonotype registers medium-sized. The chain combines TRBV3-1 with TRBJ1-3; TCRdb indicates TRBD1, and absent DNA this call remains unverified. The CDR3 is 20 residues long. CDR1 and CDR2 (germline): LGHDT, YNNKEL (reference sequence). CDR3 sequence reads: CASSQDIRFRDPGSGNTIYF. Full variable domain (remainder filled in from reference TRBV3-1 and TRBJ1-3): DTAVSQTPKYLVTQMGNDKSIKCEQNLGHDTMYWYKQDSKKFLKIMFSYNNKELIINETVPNRFSPKSPDKAHLNLHINSLELGDSAVYFCASSQDIRFRDPGSGNTIYFGEGSWLTVV.

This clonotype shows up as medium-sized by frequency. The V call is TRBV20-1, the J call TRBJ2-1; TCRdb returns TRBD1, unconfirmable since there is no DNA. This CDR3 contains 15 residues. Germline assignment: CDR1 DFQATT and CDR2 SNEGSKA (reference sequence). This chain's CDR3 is CSAEAPGQVYNEQFF.

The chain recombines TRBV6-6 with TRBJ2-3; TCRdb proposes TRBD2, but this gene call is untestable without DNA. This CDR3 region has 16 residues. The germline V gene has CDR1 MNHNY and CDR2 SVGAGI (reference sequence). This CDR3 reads CATQFARDLVSDTQYF.

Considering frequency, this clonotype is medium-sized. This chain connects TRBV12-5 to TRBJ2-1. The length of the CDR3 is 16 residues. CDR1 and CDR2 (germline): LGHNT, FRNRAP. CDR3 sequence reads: CASGPIGIRGYNEQFF.

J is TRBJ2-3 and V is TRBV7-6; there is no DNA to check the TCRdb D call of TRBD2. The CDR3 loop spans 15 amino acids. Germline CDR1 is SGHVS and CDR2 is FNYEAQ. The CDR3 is CASSLASGVTDTQYF.